The 7 T cell receptor beta chains given below trace back to one sample, sequenced in a study of control samples from healthy donors and cancer patients. TCRdb keeps only in-frame clones here, not all; method: immunoSEQ multiplex PCR. The data show about 130,000 clones, 80% to 95% seen once. Sequenced input: PBMCs. Every receptor here comes from a man older than 75 with head and neck cancer.

This chain uses TRBV18 with TRBJ1-3; no firm D call. Germline V CDR1 and CDR2: KGHSH, LQKENI. Trimming pared 1 base from V and 2 bases from J, leaving 12 bases between. CDR3 length: 16 residues. The CDR3 DNA is TGTGCCAGCTCACCACGGTCCGCCGGAGCTGGAAACACCATATATTTT. Translated, it gives CASSPRSAGAGNTIYF.

The chain couples TRBV5-5 to TRBJ2-7, with 7 bases that match TRBD1. Germline V lookup: CDR1 SGHKS, CDR2 YYEKEE (reference sequence). The CDR3 spans 15 residues. Trimming removed 2 bases from V and 3 bases from J; junction bases left unmatched: 8. CDR3 region: CASSFTGVRVYEQYF. The CDR3 region has the DNA TGTGCCAGCAGCTTCACAGGGGTACGGGTCTACGAGCAGTACTTC. Combining the CDR3 with reference TRBV5-5 and TRBJ2-7 gives the whole variable domain DAGVTQSPTHLIKTRGQQVTLRCSPISGHKSVSWYQQVLGQGPQFIFQYYEKEERGRGNFPDRFSARQFPNYSSELNVNALLLGDSALYLCASSFTGVRVYEQYFGPGTRLTVT.

The gene calls are TRBV6-5 and TRBJ1-1, with 12 bases aligning to TRBD1. The length of the CDR3 is 16 residues. Unmatched junction bases numbered 4, after V lost 1 base and J lost 4 bases. Per germline, CDR1 MNHEY and CDR2 SVGAGI. CDR3 region: CASSYLGQGASTEAFF. The CDR3 DNA reads TGTGCCAGCAGTTACTTGGGACAGGGGGCGAGCACTGAAGCTTTCTTT.

This sequence joins TRBV29-1 and TRBJ1-2, with 10 bases identical to TRBD1. The V and J ends lost 6 bases and 4 bases, in that order; junction bases with no gene match: 8. The CDR3 has 14 residues. Germline V lookup: CDR1 SQVTM, CDR2 ANQGSEA. CDR3 amino acids: CSVNTGQGTYGYTF. CDR3 sequence (DNA): TGCAGCGTGAACACGGGACAGGGGACCTATGGCTACACCTTC. Full variable domain (outside the CDR3, taken from reference TRBV29-1 and TRBJ1-2): SAVISQKPSRDICQRGTSLTIQCQVDSQVTMMFWYRQQPGQSLTLIATANQGSEATYESGFVIDKFPISRPNLTFSTLTVSNMSPEDSSIYLCSVNTGQGTYGYTFGSGTRLTVV.

The gene calls are TRBV7-2 and TRBJ1-5; 11 nucleotides match TRBD1. Looked up from germline, CDR1 is SGHTA and CDR2 is FQGNSA. The CDR3 totals 15 residues. V trimming: 1 base; J trimming: 7 bases; junction bases outside the gene matches: 3. The CDR3 DNA is TGTGCCAGCAGCTTAGGGGGGGACAGGGGGCAGCCCCAGCATTTT. Its translation: CASSLGGDRGQPQHF. The whole variable domain, filled in from reference TRBV7-2 and TRBJ1-5, reads GAGVSQSPSNKVTEKGKDVELRCDPISGHTALYWYRQSLGQGLEFLIYFQGNSAPDKSGLPSDRFSAERTGGSVSTLTIQRTQQEDSAVYLCASSLGGDRGQPQHFGDGTRLSIL.

This chain connects TRBV5-5 to TRBJ1-6, with D possibly TRBD1 on 6 matching bases. Germline V gene data show CDR1 as SGHKS and CDR2 as YYEKEE (reference sequence). Trimming took 4 bases from V and 7 from J, leaving 15 bases between them. The length of the CDR3 is 15 residues. The CDR3 is CASSRTDPRNSPLHF. Here the CDR3 DNA reads TGTGCCAGCAGCAGGACAGATCCCAGAAATTCACCCCTCCACTTT.

This rearrangement joins TRBV12-3 or TRBV12-4 to TRBJ2-1; D call uncertain. The CDR3 is 12 amino acids. Trimming shortened V by 0 bases and J by 12 bases, and 9 bases separated the two germline ends. CDR3 loop: CASSLARRRQFF. As DNA, the CDR3 is TGTGCCAGCAGTTTAGCGCGCCGGAGGCAGTTCTTC.